Listed below are T cell receptor beta chains from one sample, sequenced in a study of early stage breast cancer tumors. Libraries were prepared by immunoSEQ multiplex PCR; TCRdb keeps only in-frame clonotypes and omits some of them. The sample yields over 7,000 clones, approximately 77% seen once. Sequencing input: normal breast tissue next to the tumor. All receptors derive from a person in their sixties or seventies with breast cancer. The CDR3 runs from the conserved cysteine through the conserved F or W. D genes are given only for firm matches. Part of the rows lack a size; the others show once, few, many or a class for expanded clones.

>TRBJ1-5|NA|NA|TRBV28
CASSLPPGYNQPQHF
TGTGCCAGCAGTTTACCGCCGGGGTACAATCAGCCCCAGCATTTT
>TRBJ1-3|NA|NA|TRBV5-1
CASSFEAGSGNTIYF
TGCGCCAGCAGCTTTGAGGCAGGGAGTGGAAACACCATATATTTT
>TRBJ1-1|once|NA|TRBV6-1
CASSRTGLAEAFF
TGTGCCAGCAGCCGAACAGGTTTGGCTGAAGCTTTCTTT
>TRBJ1-1|few|NA|TRBV28
CASSPAGATGGF
TGTGCCAGCAGTCCCGCCGGGGCCACTGGGGGGTTT
>TRBJ2-1|NA|TRBD2|TRBV10-3
CAISTPGLAGYNEQFF
TGTGCCATCAGCACACCGGGACTAGCGGGCTACAATGAGCAGTTCTTC
>TRBJ1-4|NA|TRBD1|TRBV28
CASSLQGAGNEKLFF
TGTGCCAGCAGCCTACAGGGGGCGGGAAATGAAAAACTGTTTTTT
>TRBJ2-5|once|NA|TRBV19
CASSIGRGGETQYF
TGTGCCAGTAGTATAGGCAGGGGAGGCGAGACCCAGTACTTC
>TRBJ2-7|NA|NA|TRBV7-2
CASSLAGGGPGYEQYF
TGTGCCAGCAGCTTAGCGGGCGGGGGCCCCGGCTACGAGCAGTACTTC
>TRBJ2-3|NA|TRBD2|TRBV30
CAWSPNRGPGLAGGGKQYF
TGTGCCTGGAGTCCTAACAGGGGGCCCGGACTAGCGGGGGGCGGGAAGCAGTATTTT
>TRBJ2-5|NA|NA|TRBV2
CASSERGALLGETQYF
TGTGCCAGCAGTGAACGCGGGGCCCTCCTGGGGGAGACCCAGTACTTC
>TRBJ1-5|NA|NA|TRBV19
CASSVRTGGNQPQHF
TGTGCCAGTAGTGTTCGAACCGGAGGCAATCAGCCCCAGCATTTT
>TRBJ1-1|NA|NA|TRBV19
CASSIFGHNTEAFF
TGTGCCAGTAGTATCTTTGGGCACAACACTGAAGCTTTCTTT
>TRBJ1-4|NA|NA|TRBV29-1
CSGYRNEKLFF
TGCAGCGGGTACAGGAATGAAAAACTGTTTTTT
>TRBJ2-7|NA|NA|TRBV6-5
CASSSGPLYEQYF
TGTGCCAGCAGCTCGGGACCGCTCTACGAGCAGTACTTC
>TRBJ2-7|NA|NA|TRBV5-1
CASSSPQGTSSYEQYF
TGCGCCAGCAGCTCCCCTCAGGGGACTTCCTCCTACGAGCAGTACTTC
>TRBJ1-1|NA|NA|TRBV11-1
CASSSGALSTEAFF
TGTGCCAGCAGCTCAGGGGCGTTGAGTACTGAAGCTTTCTTT
>TRBJ1-1|NA|NA|TRBV5-6
CASSGRASRNTEAFF
TGTGCCAGCAGCGGACGGGCTAGTAGGAACACTGAAGCTTTCTTT
>TRBJ2-1|NA|NA|TRBV10-3
CATAGAPINEQFF
TGTGCCACCGCCGGGGCCCCCATCAATGAGCAGTTCTTC
>TRBJ1-1|NA|NA|TRBV9
CASSPEGDTEAFF
TGTGCCAGCAGCCCCGAGGGGGACACTGAAGCTTTCTTT
>TRBJ1-1|few|NA|TRBV29-1
CSARADPYTEAFF
TGCAGCGCCAGGGCCGATCCCTACACTGAAGCTTTCTTT
>TRBJ2-4|NA|NA|TRBV5-4
CASSQPGEESNIQYF
TGTGCCAGCAGCCAACCAGGGGAGGAATCAAACATTCAGTACTTC
>TRBJ2-1|NA|NA|TRBV29-1
CSVEDTWDEQFF
TGCAGCGTAGAAGACACATGGGATGAGCAGTTCTTC
>TRBJ2-2|NA|TRBD1|TRBV5-4
CASSGRVQGGTGELFF
TGTGCCAGCAGCGGCCGAGTACAGGGGGGCACCGGGGAGCTGTTTTTT
>TRBJ1-3|NA|TRBD1|TRBV7-2
CASSEVQGVGNTIYF
TGTGCCAGCAGCGAAGTCCAGGGGGTTGGAAACACCATATATTTT
>TRBJ1-2|NA|NA|TRBV13
CASSPFSRQEPTNYGYTF
TGTGCCAGCAGCCCCTTCTCCCGACAGGAACCCACTAACTATGGCTACACCTTC
>TRBJ2-5|NA|NA|TRBV5-4
CASSSDVVYEETQYF
TGTGCCAGCAGCTCCGACGTGGTTTATGAAGAGACCCAGTACTTC
>TRBJ1-1|NA|NA|TRBV29-1
CSVALYLEAFF
TGCAGCGTTGCACTCTACCTTGAAGCTTTCTTT
>TRBJ2-3|NA|NA|TRBV10-3
CAISESDRYTQYF
TGTGCCATCAGTGAGTCCGATAGGTACACGCAGTATTTT
>TRBJ1-1|NA|TRBD1|TRBV7-2
CASSPMDPTGRHTEAFF
TGTGCCAGCAGCCCTATGGACCCGACAGGGCGGCACACTGAAGCTTTCTTT
>TRBJ1-1|NA|TRBD1|TRBV2
CASRTGQAEAFF
TGTGCCAGCAGGACAGGGCAAGCTGAAGCTTTCTTT
>TRBJ1-1|NA|NA|TRBV27
CASSTGTLYTEAFF
TGTGCCAGCAGTACCGGGACTTTGTACACTGAAGCTTTCTTT
>TRBJ2-4|once|NA|TRBV5-8
CASSLVNIQYF
TGTGCCAGCAGCTTGGTAAACATTCAGTACTTC
>TRBJ2-5|NA|TRBD2|TRBV14
CASSLALAGAGETQYF
TGTGCCAGCAGCCTCGCCCTAGCGGGAGCTGGAGAGACCCAGTACTTC
>TRBJ1-2|NA|TRBD1|TRBV25-1
CASSAGTGFAIGYTF
TGTGCCAGCAGCGCCGGGACAGGGTTTGCGATAGGCTACACCTTC
>TRBJ1-1|NA|NA|TRBV19
CASRVPRGFMNTEAFF
TGTGCCAGTAGAGTTCCGCGTGGGTTCATGAACACTGAAGCTTTCTTT
>TRBJ2-3|few|TRBD2|TRBV5-1
CASSLGTGGSTDTQYF
TGCGCCAGCAGCTTGGGGACGGGGGGGAGCACAGATACGCAGTATTTT
>TRBJ2-7|NA|NA|TRBV7-2
CASSLGRSNFNF
TGTGCCAGCAGCTTAGGGCGGAGCAATTTTAACTTC
>TRBJ2-7|NA|TRBD1|TRBV11-2
CASSVGTAYEQYF
TGTGCCAGCAGCGTAGGGACAGCCTACGAGCAGTACTTC
>TRBJ2-1|NA|TRBD1|TRBV10-3
CAIGTGGIEQFF
TGTGCCATTGGGACAGGGGGGATTGAGCAGTTCTTC
>TRBJ2-1|NA|NA|TRBV9
CASSAPTDYNEQFF
TGTGCCAGCAGCGCCCCGACAGATTACAATGAGCAGTTCTTC
>TRBJ2-1|NA|TRBD1|TRBV6-4
CASSDVGQAFDEQFF
TGTGCCAGCAGTGACGTCGGACAGGCTTTCGATGAGCAGTTCTTC
>TRBJ2-1|NA|NA|TRBV7-8
CASSLVVGTGYNEQFF
TGTGCCAGCAGCTTAGTAGTGGGGACGGGCTACAATGAGCAGTTCTTC
>TRBJ2-3|NA|NA|TRBV7-9
CASRRVTSLGQYF
TGTGCCAGCAGGCGCGTTACATCCCTAGGGCAGTATTTT
>TRBJ2-3|NA|TRBD2|TRBV5-1
CASSPAWGVRESTDTQYF
TGCGCCAGCAGCCCCGCCTGGGGGGTGCGGGAGTCGACAGATACGCAGTATTTT
>TRBJ1-4|NA|NA|TRBV6-5
CASRPGFSTNEKLFF
TGTGCCAGCAGACCAGGCTTTTCTACTAATGAAAAACTGTTTTTT
>TRBJ2-7|NA|NA|TRBV5-5
CASSLEVGAYEQYF
TGTGCCAGCAGCTTGGAAGTAGGAGCCTACGAGCAGTACTTC
>TRBJ2-5|NA|NA|TRBV2
CASSDSSLGTQYF
TGTGCCAGCAGTGATTCTAGCCTGGGGACCCAGTACTTC
>TRBJ1-1|once|NA|TRBV4-1
CASSQPIPLRTGLTEAFF
TGCGCCAGCAGCCAACCTATCCCCCTCAGGACGGGGCTCACTGAAGCTTTCTTT
>TRBJ1-4|NA|TRBD1|TRBV5-1
CASSLEDRNEKLFF
TGCGCCAGCAGCTTGGAGGACAGGAATGAAAAACTGTTTTTT
>TRBJ1-4|NA|NA|TRBV29-1
CSVKGVLNEKLFF
TGCAGCGTAAAGGGAGTCCTTAATGAAAAACTGTTTTTT